The following is a T cell receptor (beta chain) sequence with its context. Its antigen specificity is not known. Base qualities are not recorded, but no much larger clone differs from it by a single base. The treatment or condition label on this specimen signifies: in vitro stimulation with specific CMV peptide epitopes to enrich CMV-specific T cells. These data belong to a study of T cell repertoires in cytomegalovirus infection (dated by TCRdb to the late 2010s). Regarding the complete study: Alongside well-studied HLA-B-restricted epitopes, the peptide stimulations were aimed at recently identified HLA-C-restricted CMV epitopes, whose presentation resists viral immunomodulation. Because public TCR beta signatures pointed to carriage of CMV infection together with the matching HLA type, the HLA type of each donor mattered for the analysis.

Paper-wide results and their limitations: In both this cohort and an independent roughly 350-donor cohort, the cumulative frequency of public TCR beta family members distinguished carriers of CMV infection plus the relevant HLA type. In the ex vivo response, HLA-C-restricted CMV-specific TCR beta clonotypes were dominant, and in two of eight donors the single most frequent clonotype came from this HLA-C-restricted group.

Sequencer: Illumina HiSeq 1500. TCRdb cleaned the public reads at Q25 with fastp, built clones with MiXCR and kept in-frame beta chains. Every entry covers one CDR3 protein and lists the most common genes and DNA from its rows. The sample has hundreds of thousands of distinct CDR3 sequences on record, about 42% of them singletons. The top ten clones comprise 35% to 50% of the sample. Sequenced material: cultured PBMCs, taken from culture after CMV antigen stimulation. The sequence was obtained from a human donor in good health (CMV status not recorded). Some clones in this sample may be carry-over from other donors' samples.

In nucleotides, the sequence is TGCAGTGCTAGAGGAAGTGCCGGAGGGGTCGGGGAGCTGTTTTTT. Translated, it reads CSARGSAGGVGELFF. The chain employs TRBV20-1 and TRBJ2-2; the D gene is perhaps TRBD2, on 6 matching bases. The junction shows trimming of 1 base on V and 7 bases on J, plus 16 bases between the germline ends. CDR1 and CDR2 were assigned from the germline V gene (reference sequence) as DFQATT and SNEGSKA. From its cysteine to its phenylalanine, the CDR3 spans 15 amino acids. Of the read, only the CDR3 DNA is kept; its 45 bases are in frame from base 1.